Listed below are T cell receptor beta chains from one sample, sequenced in a study of blood T cell repertoires in COVID-19. The data were produced by immunoSEQ multiplex PCR, yet TCRdb's version contains in-frame clones alone and is incomplete. Of about 230,000 clones detected, roughly 84% appear once; the ten largest clones hold around 25%. The sample was peripheral blood. Receptors were obtained from a man aged 35 to 55 with acute or convalescent COVID-19. The CDR3 runs from the conserved cysteine through the conserved F or W. A D gene is named only where the DNA matches it firmly. Expanded clones are given a class, and other clones once, few, many or no size at all.

CDR3nt	CDR3aa	abundance	d_gene	j_gene	v_gene
TGTGCCAGCAGACGGGGACTAGCTGAGAATGAGCAGTTCTTC	CASRRGLAENEQFF	-	TRBD2	TRBJ2-1	TRBV2
TGTGCCACCAGCAGGGGCATGACAGGGAACACTGAAGCTTTCTTT	CATSRGMTGNTEAFF	-	-	TRBJ1-1	TRBV15
TGTGCCAGTAGTCAAAGGACAGTCTATCAGCCCCAGCATTTT	CASSQRTVYQPQHF	-	-	TRBJ1-5	TRBV19
TGTGCCTGGAGCCCGGGACAGAGCAATGAAAAACTGTTTTTT	CAWSPGQSNEKLFF	-	TRBD1	TRBJ1-4	TRBV30
TGTGCCAGCAGCTTGGCGCGAAGAGGCACAGATACGCAGTATTTT	CASSLARRGTDTQYF	-	-	TRBJ2-3	TRBV5-8
TGTGCCAGCAGTTCCCCCCGGACTAGCGTACACGAGCAGTACTTC	CASSSPRTSVHEQYF	-	TRBD2	TRBJ2-7	TRBV28
TGTGCCAGCAGTGCGCGGGGACTAGCCGGATACAATGAGCAGTTCTTC	CASSARGLAGYNEQFF	-	TRBD2	TRBJ2-1	TRBV27
TGTGCCACCAGCAGAGATCGGACTAGCGGGAGGCATGAGCAGTTCTTC	CATSRDRTSGRHEQFF	once	TRBD2	TRBJ2-1	TRBV15
TGTGCCATCAGTGAGAGCAGCGGGAGGGCAGCAGATACGCAGTATTTT	CAISESSGRAADTQYF	-	TRBD2	TRBJ2-3	TRBV10-3
TGTGCCAGCAGTTACCGGACAGGGGTTGAAGCTTTCTTT	CASSYRTGVEAFF	-	TRBD1	TRBJ1-1	TRBV12-3/TRBV12-4
TGTGCCAGCAGTGAAAGTTGGGGACAGGGGATTTACGAGCAGTACTTC	CASSESWGQGIYEQYF	few	TRBD1	TRBJ2-7	TRBV6-1